This T cell receptor (beta chain) was identified during a study of blood T cell repertoires in COVID-19. Germline assignment: CDR1 KGHSH and CDR2 LQKENI. With 3 bases clipped from V and 2 bases from J, the junction kept 4 bases outside the gene matches. The CDR3 extends over 16 amino acids. Some clones are missing from TCRdb's copy, which holds only in-frame ones; the method was immunoSEQ multiplex PCR. The sample shows tens of thousands of clones, about 90% of them seen only once. Sequenced material: peripheral blood. This TCR came from a human donor in a cohort sampled during active COVID-19. V and J are TRBV18 and TRBJ2-2; 9 bases match TRBD2. CDR3 DNA sequence: TGTGCCAGCTCACCGCTAGCGGGGATAAACACCGGGGAGCTGTTTTTT. Translation gives CASSPLAGINTGELFF.